This TCR beta chain was captured in a study of shared clonotypes between healthy human individuals. Germline V gene lookup returns CDR1 KGHSH and CDR2 LQKENI. There are 13 residues in the CDR3. V was clipped by 4 bases and J by 5 bases; unmatched bases: 1. Genomic DNA from each subset was divided evenly over several immunoSEQ plates. Libraries were prepared by immunoSEQ multiplex PCR; TCRdb keeps only in-frame clonotypes and omits some of them. Of roughly 2.6 million clones in the sample, 90% to 95% were seen once. The chain has TRBV18 and TRBJ2-1, with 8 bases lining up with TRBD1. The receptor comes from a young man in good health. The material sequenced was naive CD4+ T cells sorted from blood. Subset: CD45RA+ positively selected. CDR3 residues: CASSRGQDNEQFF. Here the CDR3 DNA reads TGTGCCAGCTCACGGGGACAGGACAATGAGCAGTTCTTC.